The 9 T cell receptor beta chains below come from one sample, sequenced in a study of identical twins' blood T cells. TCRdb processed the 5' RACE reads anew with MiXCR; each CDR3 protein has one entry. The profile covers hundreds of thousands of distinct CDR3 sequences, with roughly 31% appearing a single time and about 6% taken by the ten largest. Material: PBMCs. These receptors all stem from a woman between 18 and 50 years old in good health.

This clonotype was counted ten times or more. The chain is built from TRBV14 and TRBJ2-7, with D unresolved. This CDR3 is 15 amino acids long. CDR1 and CDR2 from the germline V gene are SGHDN and FVKESK. The V end lost 0 bases, the J end lost 2 bases, and 11 bases lay between the germline ends. As DNA, the CDR3 is TGTGCCAGCAGCCAAGATTTGGACCGGACCTACGAGCAGTACTTC. This sequence encodes CASSQDLDRTYEQYF. Looking up the rest from reference TRBV14 and TRBJ2-7 gives the full variable domain: EAGVTQFPSHSVIEKGQTVTLRCDPISGHDNLYWYRRVMGKEIKFLLHFVKESKQDESGMPNNRFLAERTGGTYSTLKVQPAELEDSGVYFCASSQDLDRTYEQYFGPGTRLTVT.

There are many counts of this clonotype. The chain joins TRBV29-1 to TRBJ2-1; 8 bases agree with TRBD1. There are 11 residues in the CDR3. The V gene's germline CDR1 is SQVTM and CDR2 ANQGSEA. The V gene end was trimmed by 7 bases and the J gene end by 9 bases; junction bases not matched to a gene: 5. The CDR3 sequence is CSATGGSEQFF. CDR3 DNA: TGCAGCGCTACAGGGGGTAGTGAGCAGTTCTTC.

J is TRBJ2-2 and V is TRBV6-6, with D possibly being TRBD2 (6 bases). The CDR3 extends over 16 amino acids. Germline CDR1 is MNHNY and CDR2 is SVGAGI (reference sequence). Trimming stripped 10 bases from V and 1 base from J, with 19 bases between. DNA for the CDR3: TGTGCCATCCGTGACATCTTAGCGGTGAACACCGGGGAGCTGTTTTTT. This encodes CAIRDILAVNTGELFF.

The chain has TRBV5-1 and TRBJ2-7; D uncertain. CDR3 length: 11 residues. V gave up 5 bases and J gave up 7 bases, with 10 bases separating them. Germline values: CDR1 SGHRS, CDR2 YFSETQ. For the CDR3, the DNA is TGCGCCAGCAGTTTGACGGAGGAGCAGTACTTC. It translates to CASSLTEEQYF.

Here the CDR3 reads CASSVPMDRGPHGYTF. The DNA of the CDR3 is TGTGCCAGCAGCGTCCCCATGGACAGGGGCCCGCATGGCTACACCTTC. The rearrangement links TRBV9 to TRBJ1-2; the match to TRBD1 covers 9 bases. Trimming removed 2 bases from V and 6 bases from J; junction bases left unmatched: 11. The CDR3 runs to 16 residues. Per the germline V gene, CDR1 is SGDLS and CDR2 is YYNGEE. The variable domain in full, completed from reference TRBV9 and TRBJ1-2, reads DSGVTQTPKHLITATGQRVTLRCSPRSGDLSVYWYQQSLDQGLQFLIQYYNGEERAKGNILERFSAQQFPDLHSELNLSSLELGDSALYFCASSVPMDRGPHGYTFGSGTRLTVV.

This clonotype was found many times. The V call is TRBV29-1, the J call TRBJ1-1; no reliable D call. The CDR3 covers 12 residues. Per germline, CDR1 SQVTM and CDR2 ANQGSEA. V was cut by 1 base and J by 1 base, with 4 bases left in between. CDR3 sequence reads: CSVEVENTEAFF. The CDR3 DNA is TGCAGCGTTGAAGTAGAGAACACTGAAGCTTTCTTT.

V is TRBV20-1 and J is TRBJ1-1; no definite D call. This CDR3 is 15 amino acids long. Germline V gene lookup returns CDR1 DFQATT and CDR2 SNEGSKA (reference sequence). V was shortened by 6 bases and J by 0 bases, with 17 bases between the two germline ends. In DNA, the CDR3 is TGCAGTGCCCAGTTGGTGGGGTCCATGAACACTGAAGCTTTCTTT. Translation: CSAQLVGSMNTEAFF.

This clonotype has just a few counts. The rearrangement links TRBV3-1 to TRBJ1-5; D is undetermined. Germline lookup yields CDR1 LGHDT and CDR2 YNNKEL (reference sequence). V shed 2 bases and J shed 0 bases, with 8 bases lying between them. The CDR3 sequence is 15 residues long. The CDR3 sequence: CASSQTTDSNQPQHF. The CDR3 region has the DNA TGTGCCAGCAGCCAAACAACAGATAGCAATCAGCCCCAGCATTTT. The complete variable domain, with remaining parts taken from reference TRBV3-1 and TRBJ1-5, reads DTAVSQTPKYLVTQMGNDKSIKCEQNLGHDTMYWYKQDSKKFLKIMFSYNNKELIINETVPNRFSPKSPDKAHLNLHINSLELGDSAVYFCASSQTTDSNQPQHFGDGTRLSIL.

With respect to this clonotype: A junction boundary mismatches the germline segment, possibly from a read error. V gene TRBV29-1 combines with J gene TRBJ2-1; no clear D. The CDR3 has 12 amino acids. Germline CDR1 SQVTM, CDR2 ANQGSEA. CDR3 region: CSVEGTYNGQFF. CDR3 nucleotide sequence: TGCAGCGTTGAAGGCACCTACAATGGGCAGTTCTTC.